This TCR beta chain was identified during a study of CXCR4 blockade with PD-1 therapy in pancreatic cancer (dated by TCRdb to about 2019). For context, the study as a whole: Multiplex immunohistochemistry and TCRbeta immunosequencing of resected pancreatic ductal adenocarcinoma were combined in the study with ex vivo slice culture in which PD-1 and CXCR4 blockade were tested. Two geographically distinct regions were TCR-sequenced from each of roughly six tumors to assess intratumoral heterogeneity. What the study reported, not specific to this receptor: A strong correlation was found between amino acid clone frequency and the number of distinct nucleotide rearrangements encoding each amino acid clone, suggesting convergent selection by common tumor antigens. Tumors showed clonal expansion, with mean productive clonality about 0.14 versus 0.05 in healthy blood, but clonality did not correlate with survival. Because only TCRbeta chains were sequenced, true antigen-specificity overlap among convergent dominant clones remained unconfirmed while awaiting paired alpha-beta single-cell sequencing.

The archived tumor blocks came from patients who had not received neoadjuvant therapy before resection. In the preserved-tissue arm, the study used some 30 surgical resection samples taken from 20 to 25 pancreatic ductal adenocarcinoma patients who had not previously been treated. For the resection arm, DNA was extracted from ten 5-micron curls of FFPE tumor adjacent to the multiplex immunohistochemistry slide. TCRbeta CDR3 regions were immunosequenced from extracted DNA using the immunoSEQ Assay at Adaptive Biotechnologies. From the authors' description of their analysis: To measure the absolute abundance of each unique TCRbeta CDR3, the sequences were collapsed and filtered. Clonality was calculated as 1 minus Pielou's evenness, with only productive in-frame rearrangements included in the computation. Regional overlap was evaluated by tracking the top 100 nucleotide rearrangements across paired samples, and paired versus unrelated samples were compared using the Morisita index. The immunoSEQ Rearrangement Details tool was used to assess convergence of nucleotide rearrangements onto identical amino acid sequences. Sourced from immuneACCESS, this table was stored by TCRdb with only in-frame sequences that have V and J called. A share of the clones is absent; for the studies checked, an unresolved V gene accounts for under half, and the remainder has no known explanation. V and J calls and clone size are copied from that table; D and trimming were computed from the DNA. This sample gives 450 to 550 clones in total; approximately 40% of them show up just once. Approximately 16% of the sample is taken by the ten largest.

This clone was detected once. The specificity of this receptor is unknown. It has no much larger one-base neighbor in the sample; base qualities were not kept. The sample consisted of tumor tissue. The sequence derives from a human donor with pancreatic ductal adenocarcinoma.

At the DNA level, the sequence is TGCAGCGTTGAGTCGCGCCAGGGCTACGAGCAGTACTTC. Its translation is CSVESRQGYEQYF. The chain is encoded by TRBV29-1 joined to TRBJ2-7, with a weak D call of TRBD1 (5 bases match). The CDR3 goes from the cysteine to the phenylalanine over 13 residues. CDR3 DNA only is kept here, 39 bases in frame from base 1. The germline V gene specifies SQVTM as CDR1 and ANQGSEA as CDR2. V gives up 3 bases and J gives up 3 bases, and the segment between their germline ends measures 12 bases.